The T cell receptor (beta chain) under discussion was sequenced for a study of CD8 T cells in ankylosing spondylitis (dated 2017 in TCRdb). Turning to the overall study: To find TCR variants linked to disease, the study profiled T cell receptor beta repertoires in ankylosing spondylitis patients and healthy donors. In total, the full study cohort was made up of 85 to 140 healthy donors and 25 or so ankylosing spondylitis patients. Samples of peripheral blood were taken, and for ankylosing spondylitis patients, synovial fluid was collected as well. What the study reported, not specific to this receptor: A TCR beta motif made up of several highly homologous amino acid variants appeared to be characteristic of blood from ankylosing spondylitis patients. The disease-linked clones were reported to be significantly enriched in matched synovial fluid samples from ankylosing spondylitis patients. The disease-linked clones had a CD8+ phenotype and were found at relatively low frequencies in peripheral blood. Some TCR beta motif variants had previously been reported in synovial fluid and blood of reactive arthritis patients, which suggested common disease-initiation mechanisms.

TCRdb lists the instrument as Illumina HiSeq 2500. Quantitative 5'-RACE with molecular barcodes was the method used to prepare the TCR beta libraries. Per the source publication's procedure: A new computational method based on a probabilistic model of VDJ rearrangement was used to identify disease-linked TCR variants. TCRdb reworked the public reads: Q25 trimming with fastp, MiXCR clone assembly, productive beta chains retained. Every entry covers one CDR3 protein and lists the most common genes and DNA from its rows. These V and J calls rely on TCRdb rather than the paper's analysis. This sample holds 150,000 to 250,000 distinct CDR3 sequences; roughly 13% were observed only once. About 17% of the sample lies in the top ten. Worth noting for this clonotype: The antigen this receptor binds is unknown. An end of the junction does not agree with germline; a read error may underlie this.

Including the terminal cysteine and phenylalanine, the CDR3 comprises 17 residues. This entry keeps only the CDR3 DNA: 51 bases, framed from base 1. CDR1 LNHNV and CDR2 YYDKDF were looked up in the germline V gene (reference sequence). Material for sequencing was blood, either unsorted or a sorted T cell fraction (not recorded which). The rearrangement combines TRBV15 with TRBJ1-2, with no reliable assignment of the D segment. This sequence was found in a male donor with ankylosing spondylitis or in good health (not recorded which). The CDR3 reads as follows: CATSRSTLFIPNNGYTF. Here is the DNA: TGTGCCACCAGCAGATCGACCCTTTTCATCCCTAACAATGGCTACACCTTC.